This T cell receptor beta chain came from a study of shared clonotypes between healthy human individuals. This table comes from immunoSEQ multiplex PCR, and its TCRdb copy is limited to in-frame clones, with some not included. The profile shows under 1,100,000 clones, around four fifths of them singletons. For this clone: A read error may account for a junction end that differs from germline.

The V gene's germline CDR1 is SGHVS and CDR2 FNYEAQ. The CDR3 has 14 residues. The chain has TRBV7-6 and TRBJ2-5; 10 positions match TRBD2. Sequencing was performed on memory CD4+ T cells sorted from blood. As for subset: CD45RA-negative fraction. This TCR was recovered from a man aged 18 to 30 in good health. CDR3 DNA sequence: TGTGCCAGCAGCCTAGCGGGGGCAGGGGAGACCCAGTACTTC. Amino acids: CASSLAGAGETQYF.